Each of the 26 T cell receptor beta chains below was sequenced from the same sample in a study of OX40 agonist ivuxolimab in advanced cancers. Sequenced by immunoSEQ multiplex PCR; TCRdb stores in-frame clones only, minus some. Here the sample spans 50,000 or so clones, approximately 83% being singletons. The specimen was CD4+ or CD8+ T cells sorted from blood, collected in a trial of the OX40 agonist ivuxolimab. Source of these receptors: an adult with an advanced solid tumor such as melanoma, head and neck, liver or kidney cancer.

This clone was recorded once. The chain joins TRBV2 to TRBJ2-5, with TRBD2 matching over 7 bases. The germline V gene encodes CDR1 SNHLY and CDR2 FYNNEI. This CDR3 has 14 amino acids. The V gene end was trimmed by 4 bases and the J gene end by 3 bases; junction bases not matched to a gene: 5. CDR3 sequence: CASSGDAGEETQYF. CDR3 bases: TGTGCCAGCAGTGGGGACGCGGGAGAAGAGACCCAGTACTTC. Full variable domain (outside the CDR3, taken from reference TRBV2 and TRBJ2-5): EPEVTQTPSHQVTQMGQEVILRCVPISNHLYFYWYRQILGQKVEFLVSFYNNEISEKSEIFDDQFSVERPDGSNFTLKIRSTKLEDSAMYFCASSGDAGEETQYFGPGTRLLVL.

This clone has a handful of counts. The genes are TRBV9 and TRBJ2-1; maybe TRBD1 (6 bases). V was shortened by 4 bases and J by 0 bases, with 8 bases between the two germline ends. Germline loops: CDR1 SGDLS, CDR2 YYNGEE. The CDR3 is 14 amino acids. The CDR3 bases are TGTGCCAGCAGCCAGGGGAACTCCTACAATGAGCAGTTCTTC. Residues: CASSQGNSYNEQFF. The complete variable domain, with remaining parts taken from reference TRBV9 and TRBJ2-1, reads DSGVTQTPKHLITATGQRVTLRCSPRSGDLSVYWYQQSLDQGLQFLIQYYNGEERAKGNILERFSAQQFPDLHSELNLSSLELGDSALYFCASSQGNSYNEQFFGPGTRLTVL.

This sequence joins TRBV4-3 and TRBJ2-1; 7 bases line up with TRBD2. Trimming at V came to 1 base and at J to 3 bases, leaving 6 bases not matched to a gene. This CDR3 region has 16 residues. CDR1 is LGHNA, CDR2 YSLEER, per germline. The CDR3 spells CASSQGREPLYNEQFF. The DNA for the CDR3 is TGCGCCAGCAGCCAAGGGCGGGAGCCCCTCTACAATGAGCAGTTCTTC.

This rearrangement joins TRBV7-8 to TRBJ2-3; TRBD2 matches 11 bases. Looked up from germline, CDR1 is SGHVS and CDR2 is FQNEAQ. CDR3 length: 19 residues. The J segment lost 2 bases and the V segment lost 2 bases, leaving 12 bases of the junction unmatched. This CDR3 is CASSLTTSGDSGFTDTQYF. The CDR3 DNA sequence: TGTGCCAGCAGCTTAACGACTAGCGGGGATTCAGGTTTCACAGATACGCAGTATTTT.

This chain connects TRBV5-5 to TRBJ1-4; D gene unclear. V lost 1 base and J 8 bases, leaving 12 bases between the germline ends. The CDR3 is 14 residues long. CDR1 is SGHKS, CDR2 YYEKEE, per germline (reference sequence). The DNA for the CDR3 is TGTGCCAGCAGCTTGTTAGGGCGTAGCGAAAAACTGTTTTTT. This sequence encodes CASSLLGRSEKLFF. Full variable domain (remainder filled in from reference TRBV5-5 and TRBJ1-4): DAGVTQSPTHLIKTRGQQVTLRCSPISGHKSVSWYQQVLGQGPQFIFQYYEKEERGRGNFPDRFSARQFPNYSSELNVNALLLGDSALYLCASSLLGRSEKLFFGSGTQLSVL.

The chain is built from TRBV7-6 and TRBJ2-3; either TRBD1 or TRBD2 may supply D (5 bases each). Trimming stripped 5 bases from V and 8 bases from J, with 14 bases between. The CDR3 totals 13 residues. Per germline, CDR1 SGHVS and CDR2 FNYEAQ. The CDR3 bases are TGTGCCAGCAGCGCGGAGAGGGGAGCTACGCAGTATTTT. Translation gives CASSAERGATQYF.

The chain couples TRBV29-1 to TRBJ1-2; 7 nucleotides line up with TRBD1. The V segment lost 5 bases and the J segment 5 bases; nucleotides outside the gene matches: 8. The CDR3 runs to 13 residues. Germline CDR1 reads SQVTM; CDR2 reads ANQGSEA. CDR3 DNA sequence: TGCAGCGTTCTTTCGGGACAGTTATATGGCTACACCTTC. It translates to CSVLSGQLYGYTF. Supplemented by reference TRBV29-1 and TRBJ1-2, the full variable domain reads SAVISQKPSRDICQRGTSLTIQCQVDSQVTMMFWYRQQPGQSLTLIATANQGSEATYESGFVIDKFPISRPNLTFSTLTVSNMSPEDSSIYLCSVLSGQLYGYTFGSGTRLTVV.

As DNA, the CDR3 is TGTGCCAGCAGCTTGGGGGACAGGCCCGGGGAGCTGTTTTTT. Translated, it gives CASSLGDRPGELFF. The V and J genes are TRBV5-4 and TRBJ2-2; 8 bases align to TRBD1. This CDR3 comprises 14 residues. After removal of 0 bases from V and 6 bases from J, the junction contained 1 base not matched to a gene. Looked up from germline, CDR1 is SGHNT and CDR2 is YYREEE (reference sequence). The variable domain in full, completed from reference TRBV5-4 and TRBJ2-2, reads ETGVTQSPTHLIKTRGQQVTLRCSSQSGHNTVSWYQQALGQGPQFIFQYYREEENGRGNFPPRFSGLQFPNYSSELNVNALELDDSALYLCASSLGDRPGELFFGEGSRLTVL.

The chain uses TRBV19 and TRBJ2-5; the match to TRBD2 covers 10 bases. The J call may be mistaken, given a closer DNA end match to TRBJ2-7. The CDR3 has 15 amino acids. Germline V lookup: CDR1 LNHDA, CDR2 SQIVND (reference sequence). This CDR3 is CASSFEAGGGYEQYF. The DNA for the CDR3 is TGTGCCAGTAGTTTCGAAGCGGGAGGGGGATACGAGCAGTACTTC.

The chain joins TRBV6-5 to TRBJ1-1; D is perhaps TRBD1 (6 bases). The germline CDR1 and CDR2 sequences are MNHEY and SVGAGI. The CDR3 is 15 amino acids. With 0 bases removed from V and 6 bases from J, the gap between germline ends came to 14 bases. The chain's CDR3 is CASSYSYQGIPEAFF. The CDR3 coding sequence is TGTGCCAGCAGTTACTCTTATCAGGGGATACCTGAAGCTTTCTTT.

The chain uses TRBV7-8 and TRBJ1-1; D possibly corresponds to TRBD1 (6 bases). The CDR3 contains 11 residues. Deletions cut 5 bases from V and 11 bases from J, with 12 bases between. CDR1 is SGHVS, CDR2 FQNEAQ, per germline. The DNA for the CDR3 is TGTGCCAGCAGCCCAGGGGAGATGGCTTTCTTT. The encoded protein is CASSPGEMAFF.

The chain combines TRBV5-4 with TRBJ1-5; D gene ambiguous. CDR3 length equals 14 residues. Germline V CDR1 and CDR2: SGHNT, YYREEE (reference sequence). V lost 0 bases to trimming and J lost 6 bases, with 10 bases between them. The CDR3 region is CASSLEGPGQPQHF. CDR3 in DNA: TGTGCCAGCAGCTTGGAGGGTCCCGGTCAGCCCCAGCATTTT.

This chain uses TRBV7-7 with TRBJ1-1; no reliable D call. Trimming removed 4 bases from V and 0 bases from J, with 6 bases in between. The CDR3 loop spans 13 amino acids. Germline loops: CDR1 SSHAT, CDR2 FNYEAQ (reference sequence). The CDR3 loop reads CASSSAMNTEAFF. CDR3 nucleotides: TGTGCCAGCAGCTCCGCGATGAACACTGAAGCTTTCTTT. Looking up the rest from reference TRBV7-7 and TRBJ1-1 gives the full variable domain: GAGVSQSPRYKVTKRGQDVTLRCDPISSHATLYWYQQALGQGPEFLTYFNYEAQPDKSGLPSDRFSAERPEGSISTLTIQRTEQRDSAMYRCASSSAMNTEAFFGQGTRLTVV.

CDR3 region: CAWSTSRTSGFSGEQFF. CDR3 in DNA: TGTGCCTGGAGTACTTCTCGGACTAGCGGGTTTTCCGGTGAGCAGTTCTTC. The chain has TRBV30 and TRBJ2-1; 11 bases map to TRBD2. The V and J ends lost 2 bases and 9 bases, in that order; junction bases with no gene match: 15. The CDR3 contains 17 residues. Per the germline V gene, CDR1 is GTSNPN and CDR2 is SVGIG (reference sequence).

CDR3 in amino acids: CSVLTGTDYEQYF. The CDR3 bases are TGCAGCGTCCTTACCGGGACAGACTACGAGCAGTACTTC. This rearrangement joins TRBV29-1 to TRBJ2-7; TRBD1 matches at 7 bases. In germline, CDR1 is SQVTM, CDR2 ANQGSEA. There are 13 residues in the CDR3. V shed 6 bases and J 3 bases; nucleotides not matched to a gene: 8.

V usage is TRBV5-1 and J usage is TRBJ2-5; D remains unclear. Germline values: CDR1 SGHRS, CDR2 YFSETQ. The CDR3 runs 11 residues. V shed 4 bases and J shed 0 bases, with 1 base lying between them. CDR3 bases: TGCGCCAGCAGCGACCAAGAGACCCAGTACTTC. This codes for CASSDQETQYF.

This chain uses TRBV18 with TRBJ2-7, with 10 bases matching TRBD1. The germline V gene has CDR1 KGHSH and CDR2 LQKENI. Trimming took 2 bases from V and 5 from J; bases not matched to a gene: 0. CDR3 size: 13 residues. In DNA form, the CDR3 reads TGTGCCAGCTCACCAGGGACAGGGGACGAGCAGTACTTC. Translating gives CASSPGTGDEQYF. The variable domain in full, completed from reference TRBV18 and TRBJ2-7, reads NAGVMQNPRHLVRRRGQEARLRCSPMKGHSHVYWYRQLPEEGLKFMVYLQKENIIDESGMPKERFSAEFPKEGPSILRIQQVVRGDSAAYFCASSPGTGDEQYFGPGTRLTVT.

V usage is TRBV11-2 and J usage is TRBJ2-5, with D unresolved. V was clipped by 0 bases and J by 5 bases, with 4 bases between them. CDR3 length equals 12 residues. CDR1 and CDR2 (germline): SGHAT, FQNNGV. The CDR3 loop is CASSLDRETQYF. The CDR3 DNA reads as TGTGCCAGCAGCTTAGATCGGGAGACCCAGTACTTC. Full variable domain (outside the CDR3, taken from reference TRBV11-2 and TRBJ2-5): EAGVAQSPRYKIIEKRQSVAFWCNPISGHATLYWYQQILGQGPKLLIQFQNNGVVDDSQLPKDRFSAERLKGVDSTLKIQPAKLEDSAVYLCASSLDRETQYFGPGTRLLVL.

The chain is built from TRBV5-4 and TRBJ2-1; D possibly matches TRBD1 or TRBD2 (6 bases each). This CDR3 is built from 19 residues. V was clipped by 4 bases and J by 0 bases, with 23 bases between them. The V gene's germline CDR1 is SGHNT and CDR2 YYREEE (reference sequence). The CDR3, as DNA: TGTGCCAGCAGCAGAGGACAGAGGGGGACTTCCAGCTCCTACAATGAGCAGTTCTTC. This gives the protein CASSRGQRGTSSSYNEQFF. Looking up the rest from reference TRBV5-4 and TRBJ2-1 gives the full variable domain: ETGVTQSPTHLIKTRGQQVTLRCSSQSGHNTVSWYQQALGQGPQFIFQYYREEENGRGNFPPRFSGLQFPNYSSELNVNALELDDSALYLCASSRGQRGTSSSYNEQFFGPGTRLTVL.

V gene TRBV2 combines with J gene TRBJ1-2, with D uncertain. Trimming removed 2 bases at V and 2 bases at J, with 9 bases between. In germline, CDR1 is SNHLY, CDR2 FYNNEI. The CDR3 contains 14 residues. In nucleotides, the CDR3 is TGTGCCAGCAGTGAAACAGATTCGAACTATGGCTACACCTTC. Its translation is CASSETDSNYGYTF.

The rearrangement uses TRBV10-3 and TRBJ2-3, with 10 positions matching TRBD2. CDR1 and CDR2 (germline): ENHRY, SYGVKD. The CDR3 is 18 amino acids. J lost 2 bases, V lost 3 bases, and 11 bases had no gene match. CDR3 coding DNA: TGTGCCATCAGTGACCTAGCGGGAGAGTCTATAAACACAGATACGCAGTATTTT. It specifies CAISDLAGESINTDTQYF.

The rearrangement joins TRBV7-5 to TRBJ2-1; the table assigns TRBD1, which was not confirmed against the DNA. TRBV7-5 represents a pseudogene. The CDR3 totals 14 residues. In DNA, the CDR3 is TGTGTCAGAAGCTTAGGGACCGGGACAGGTGAGCAGTTCTTC. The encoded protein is CVRSLGTGTGEQFF.

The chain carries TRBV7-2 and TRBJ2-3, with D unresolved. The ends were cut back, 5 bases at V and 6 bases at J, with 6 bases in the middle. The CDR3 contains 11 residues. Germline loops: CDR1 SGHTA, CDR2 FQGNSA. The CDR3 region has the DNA TGTGCCAGCAGCAAAAGGGATACGCAGTATTTT. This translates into CASSKRDTQYF.

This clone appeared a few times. In DNA, the CDR3 is TGCGCCAGCAGCGCGGACGGGGGGCGCACAGATACGCAGTATTTT. Protein product: CASSADGGRTDTQYF. V is TRBV5-1 and J is TRBJ2-3, with D perhaps TRBD2 (7 bases). The germline V gene encodes CDR1 SGHRS and CDR2 YFSETQ. Between the trimmed V and J ends, which lost 4 bases and 1 base, there was a span of 13 bases. The CDR3 is 15 residues long.

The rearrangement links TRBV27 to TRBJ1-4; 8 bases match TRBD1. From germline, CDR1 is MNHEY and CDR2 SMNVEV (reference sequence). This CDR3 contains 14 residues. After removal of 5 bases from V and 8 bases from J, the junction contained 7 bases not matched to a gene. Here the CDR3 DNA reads TGTGCCAGCAGTCCAGGGGGCCTGAGGGAAAAACTGTTTTTT. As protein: CASSPGGLREKLFF.

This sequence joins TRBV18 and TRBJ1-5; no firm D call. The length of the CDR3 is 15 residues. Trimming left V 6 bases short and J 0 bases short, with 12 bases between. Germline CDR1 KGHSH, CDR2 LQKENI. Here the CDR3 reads CASSPTRLSNQPQHF. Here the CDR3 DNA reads TGTGCCAGCTCTCCGACAAGGCTTAGCAATCAGCCCCAGCATTTT. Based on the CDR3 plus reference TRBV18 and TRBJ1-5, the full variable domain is NAGVMQNPRHLVRRRGQEARLRCSPMKGHSHVYWYRQLPEEGLKFMVYLQKENIIDESGMPKERFSAEFPKEGPSILRIQQVVRGDSAAYFCASSPTRLSNQPQHFGDGTRLSIL.